Each of the 24 T cell receptor beta chains below was sequenced from the same sample in a study of blood T cell repertoires in COVID-19 (TCRdb year 2020). Library preparation was by the immunoSEQ multiplex PCR assay. TCRdb's version of the immuneACCESS table is confined to in-frame rearrangements and falls short of the full clone set. An unresolved V gene accounts for under half of the shortfall where checked; the remainder is of unknown origin. This sample gives fewer than 100,000 clones in total; 80% to 95% of them show up just once. The ten largest account for 0.75% to 0.8% of the sample. Sample: peripheral blood. The receptors were sampled from a woman aged 80 or over with acute or convalescent COVID-19.

The chain combines TRBV28 with TRBJ2-5; unclear D gene. The CDR3 runs to 17 residues. The V and J ends lost 4 bases and 0 bases respectively, with 18 bases between them. The germline CDR1 and CDR2 sequences are MDHEN and SYDVKM. CDR3 amino acids: CASSSFLAPIYQETQYF. CDR3 sequence (DNA): TGTGCCAGCAGTTCCTTCCTGGCACCCATTTACCAAGAGACCCAGTACTTC. Supplemented by reference TRBV28 and TRBJ2-5, the full variable domain reads DVKVTQSSRYLVKRTGEKVFLECVQDMDHENMFWYRQDPGLGLRLIYFSYDVKMKEKGDIPEGYSVSREKKERFSLILESASTNQTSMYLCASSSFLAPIYQETQYFGPGTRLLVL.

The CDR3 is CASSDGDTDYGYTF. CDR3 coding DNA: TGTGCCAGCAGTGACGGGGACACCGACTATGGCTACACCTTC. V is TRBV25-1 and J is TRBJ1-2; possible D gene TRBD1, 6 bases. The germline V gene encodes CDR1 MGHDK and CDR2 SYGVNS. V dropped 3 bases and J dropped 3 bases, with 11 bases sitting between them. The CDR3 spans 14 residues.

The J gene is TRBJ2-1, the V gene TRBV19; tentatively, D is TRBD1 (6 bases). Germline values: CDR1 LNHDA, CDR2 SQIVND (reference sequence). Trimming removed 3 bases from V and 5 bases from J, with 11 bases in between. CDR3 length: 14 residues. The DNA of the CDR3 is TGTGCCAGTAGTATTTTCGGGACAAACAATGAGCAGTTCTTC. Translating gives CASSIFGTNNEQFF.

This clone was found a few times. The rearrangement joins TRBV3-1 (or the pseudogene TRBV3-2) to TRBJ2-3; 9 nucleotides agree with TRBD2. In germline, CDR1 is LGHDT, CDR2 YNNKEL (reference sequence). This CDR3 comprises 17 residues. J was trimmed by 0 bases and V by 2 bases; bases with no gene match: 6. The CDR3 bases are TGTGCCAGCAGCCAAAATGCAGCGGGGGGTAGCACAGATACGCAGTATTTT. Its translation is CASSQNAAGGSTDTQYF.

J is TRBJ2-5 and V is TRBV18; TRBD2 matches 10 bases. Germline lookup yields CDR1 KGHSH and CDR2 LQKENI. V was pared by 4 bases and J by 4 bases, with 6 bases of the junction left unmatched. The CDR3 covers 15 residues. CDR3 DNA: TGTGCCAGCTCACAGCGGGAGGGCCTGGGAGAGACCCAGTACTTC. This gives the protein CASSQREGLGETQYF.

The chain carries TRBV9 and TRBJ2-7, with D maybe TRBD1 (5 bases). From germline, CDR1 is SGDLS and CDR2 YYNGEE. V shed 0 bases and J shed 5 bases, with 9 bases lying between them. This CDR3 has 13 amino acids. This CDR3 is CASSVAGIDEQYF. CDR3 in DNA: TGTGCCAGCAGCGTAGCAGGGATCGACGAGCAGTACTTC.

V gene TRBV21-1 combines with J gene TRBJ2-7; the table's D call of TRBD1 was not tested on the DNA. TRBV21-1 is reported as a pseudogene. This CDR3 contains 15 residues. The CDR3 DNA reads TGTGCCAGCAGCAAGGACAGGGTCCCACTAGGCGAGCAGTACTTC. Its translation: CASSKDRVPLGEQYF.

The chain joins TRBV6-1 to TRBJ2-5; D gene ambiguous. Trimming took off 3 bases at V and 7 bases at J, with 12 bases between the two ends. The CDR3 runs 13 residues. Germline assignment: CDR1 MNHNS and CDR2 SASEGT. The CDR3 coding sequence is TGTGCCAGCAGTGAGGTTATCGGGTCGACCCAGTACTTC. It translates to CASSEVIGSTQYF.

The V gene is TRBV7-6, the J gene TRBJ2-5; no definite D call. Germline V lookup: CDR1 SGHVS, CDR2 FNYEAQ. The CDR3 has 14 amino acids. Trimming cost V 4 bases and J 4 bases, with 13 bases left between them. DNA for the CDR3: TGTGCCAGCAGCTCCGGCTTGGGCCGAGAGACCCAGTACTTC. Its translation: CASSSGLGRETQYF.

V and J are TRBV4-2 and TRBJ1-4; maybe TRBD1 (5 bases). This CDR3 contains 16 residues. Germline V gene data show CDR1 as LGHNA and CDR2 as YNFKEQ. Trimming removed 0 bases at V and 3 bases at J, with 11 bases between. Written as DNA, the CDR3 is TGTGCCAGCAGCCAAGAATTTGGGGGGGCTAATGAAAAACTGTTTTTT. It encodes CASSQEFGGANEKLFF.

This chain links TRBV19 with TRBJ2-3; 8 nucleotides align to TRBD1. CDR1 and CDR2 (germline): LNHDA, SQIVND (reference sequence). Germline trimming cut 7 bases from V and 2 bases from J; bases unmatched to any gene: 5. The CDR3 spans 14 residues. DNA of the CDR3: TGTGCCAGTATCGACAGGGGAACCACAGATACGCAGTATTTT. It encodes CASIDRGTTDTQYF.

J is TRBJ2-1 and V is TRBV5-1; 12 nucleotides agree with TRBD2. Germline V gene lookup returns CDR1 SGHRS and CDR2 YFSETQ. The CDR3 has 16 amino acids. Trimming at V came to 3 bases and at J to 4 bases, leaving 5 bases not matched to a gene. The CDR3 loop is CASSSLLAGGYNEQFF. The DNA for the CDR3 is TGCGCCAGCAGCTCGTTACTAGCGGGGGGTTACAATGAGCAGTTCTTC.

This chain uses TRBV18 with TRBJ1-5; the D gene is possibly TRBD1 (6 bases). V was shortened by 5 bases and J by 7 bases, with 15 bases between the two germline ends. Germline V gives CDR1 KGHSH, CDR2 LQKENI. The CDR3 has 14 amino acids. The CDR3 DNA is TGTGCCAGCTCAGTGCAGGGGCTCGGCCAGCCCCAGCATTTT. Its protein is CASSVQGLGQPQHF.

The J gene is TRBJ2-3, the V gene TRBV6-1, with 13 bases aligning to TRBD2. V shed 1 base and J 0 bases; nucleotides not matched to a gene: 7. This CDR3 region has 19 residues. Looked up from germline, CDR1 is MNHNS and CDR2 is SASEGT. DNA for the CDR3: TGTGCCAGCAGTGAAGGGACTAGCGGGAGATTATCGAGCACAGATACGCAGTATTTT. It translates to CASSEGTSGRLSSTDTQYF.

The chain uses TRBV5-1 and TRBJ2-1; 11 bases match TRBD1. J lost 7 bases, V lost 0 bases, and 6 bases had no gene match. Germline V gives CDR1 SGHRS, CDR2 YFSETQ. The CDR3 has 16 residues. In DNA, the CDR3 is TGCGCCAGCAGCTTGGCGGCGGGACAGGGGGGTAATGAGCAGTTCTTC. Its translation is CASSLAAGQGGNEQFF.

This clone was seen only a few times. This chain links TRBV5-4 with TRBJ1-2, with a tentative D call TRBD1 (5 bases). Trimming shortened V by 5 bases and J by 4 bases, and 18 bases separated the two germline ends. This CDR3 has 15 amino acids. CDR1 is SGHNT and CDR2 is YYREEE in the germline V gene (reference sequence). The CDR3 coding sequence is TGTGCCAGCAGACATAACACCAGGGAAGGCTATGGCTACACCTTC. As protein: CASRHNTREGYGYTF.

J is TRBJ2-7 and V is TRBV5-1; 7 bases are shared with TRBD1. Germline CDR1 reads SGHRS; CDR2 reads YFSETQ. After removal of 0 bases from V and 5 bases from J, the junction contained 5 bases not matched to a gene. The CDR3 is made up of 14 amino acids. CDR3 bases: TGCGCCAGCAGCTTGGACAGGGGCTTTGACGAGCAGTACTTC. This gives the protein CASSLDRGFDEQYF.

The chain is built from TRBV12-5 and TRBJ1-4, with 7 bases aligning to TRBD1. The V segment lost 6 bases and the J segment 4 bases; nucleotides outside the gene matches: 11. Germline-derived CDR1 and CDR2 are LGHNT and FRNRAP. The CDR3 has 16 amino acids. The CDR3 is CASGQGVGNVNEKLFF. Written as DNA, the CDR3 is TGTGCTAGTGGGCAGGGGGTGGGGAACGTTAATGAAAAACTGTTTTTT.

V is TRBV6-5 and J is TRBJ1-6; D might be TRBD1 (6 bases). V was clipped by 3 bases and J by 8 bases, with 14 bases between them. The CDR3 covers 15 residues. Per the germline V gene, CDR1 is MNHEY and CDR2 is SVGAGI. CDR3 coding DNA: TGTGCCAGCAGTTATTCCGGGACATCTGATTCACCCCTCCACTTT. Amino acids: CASSYSGTSDSPLHF.

The V and J genes are TRBV3-1 (or the pseudogene TRBV3-2) and TRBJ1-2; D is perhaps TRBD1 (5 bases). V gave up 4 bases and J gave up 8 bases, with 14 bases separating them. Germline CDR1 is LGHDT and CDR2 is YNNKEL (reference sequence). This CDR3 contains 13 residues. The CDR3 region is CASSPTTGDGYTF. DNA for the CDR3: TGTGCCAGCAGCCCAACCACGGGGGACGGCTACACCTTC.

CDR3 region: CASLGQLNQPQHF. The CDR3 nucleotides are TGTGCCAGCCTGGGACAGCTAAATCAGCCCCAGCATTTT. The chain employs TRBV28 and TRBJ1-5, with TRBD1 identical over 7 bases. V lost 8 bases, J lost 4 bases, and 5 bases stayed unmatched. Germline V gene data show CDR1 as MDHEN and CDR2 as SYDVKM. The CDR3 totals 13 residues.

The chain couples TRBV29-1 to TRBJ2-2; D call uncertain. Germline V gene sequence: CDR1 SQVTM, CDR2 ANQGSEA. This CDR3 comprises 13 residues. Deletions cut 2 bases from V and 5 bases from J, with 9 bases between. Written as DNA, the CDR3 is TGCAGCGTTGAAACGGGTTGGACCGGGGAGCTGTTTTTT. Its translation: CSVETGWTGELFF.

This chain joins TRBV5-4 and TRBJ2-1; no reliable D call. Germline CDR1 SGHNT, CDR2 YYREEE (reference sequence). The CDR3 has 14 residues. Trimming cost V 5 bases and J 4 bases, with 13 bases left between them. CDR3 region: CASRADLRYNEQFF. The CDR3 bases are TGTGCCAGCAGAGCAGACCTGAGGTACAATGAGCAGTTCTTC.

The chain has TRBV28 and TRBJ2-7, with 8 bases that match TRBD1. V gave up 5 bases and J gave up 3 bases; unmatched junction bases: 3. Germline assignment: CDR1 MDHEN and CDR2 SYDVKM. The CDR3 consists of 13 residues. This CDR3 reads CASSGQGLYEQYF. The CDR3 nucleotides read TGTGCCAGCAGTGGACAGGGTCTCTACGAGCAGTACTTC.